This TCR beta chain originates from a study of CD8 T cells in Susac syndrome. Roughly 0.5 to 1 ug RNA was reverse transcribed with random hexamers. TCRdb itself ran the immunoSEQ multiplex PCR reads through MiXCR, one entry per CDR3 protein. Altogether around 120,000 distinct CDR3 sequences are present, around 94% being singletons, with the ten largest covering approximately 0.13%. From germline, CDR1 is GTSNPN and CDR2 SVGIG (reference sequence). The V and J ends lost 0 bases and 3 bases respectively, with 12 bases between them. This CDR3 is built from 14 residues. As for this clonotype: Antigen unknown.

General study points: The study acknowledged a relatively small number of individuals in its TCR sequencing and HLA analysis.

Sequencing of TCR beta was undertaken in CD8+ and CD4+ T cells derived from blood. Relapsing-remitting disease, either stable or active, was present in the multiple sclerosis controls, who were treatment-naive patients. The CD8+ and CD4+ T cells were negatively isolated, with the TEMRA cells enriched by FACS. The sequenced sample consisted of CD4+ T cells from PBMCs. The V gene is TRBV30, the J gene TRBJ2-7, with a possible D match to TRBD1 (6 bases). This clonotype was obtained from a human donor with multiple sclerosis. The CDR3 protein is CAWSVSGHLYEQYF. The CDR3 region has the DNA TGTGCCTGGAGTGTCTCGGGACACCTCTACGAGCAGTACTTC. Full variable domain (outside the CDR3, taken from reference TRBV30 and TRBJ2-7): SQTIHQWPATLVQPVGSPLSLECTVEGTSNPNLYWYRQAAGRGLQLLFYSVGIGQISSEVPQNLSASRPQDRQFILSSKKLLLSDSGFYLCAWSVSGHLYEQYFGPGTRLTVT.